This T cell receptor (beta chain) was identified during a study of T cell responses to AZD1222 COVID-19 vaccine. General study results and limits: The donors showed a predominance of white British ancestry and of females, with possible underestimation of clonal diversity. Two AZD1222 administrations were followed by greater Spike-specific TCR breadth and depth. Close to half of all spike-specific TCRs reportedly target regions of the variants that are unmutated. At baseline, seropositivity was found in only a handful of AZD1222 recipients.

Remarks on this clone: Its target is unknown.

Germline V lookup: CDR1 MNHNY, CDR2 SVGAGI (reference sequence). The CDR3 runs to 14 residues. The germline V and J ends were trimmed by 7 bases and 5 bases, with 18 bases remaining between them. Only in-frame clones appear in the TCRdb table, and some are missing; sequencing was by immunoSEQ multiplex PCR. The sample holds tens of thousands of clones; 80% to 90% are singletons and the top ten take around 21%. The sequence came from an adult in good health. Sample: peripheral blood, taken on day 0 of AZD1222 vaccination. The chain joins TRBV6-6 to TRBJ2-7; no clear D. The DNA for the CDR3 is TGTGCCAGCACCCGAGGTTGGCGAGGCCACGAGCAGTACTTC. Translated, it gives CASTRGWRGHEQYF.